The 19 T cell receptor beta chains listed next were all sequenced from one sample in a study of identical twins. From the 5' RACE reads, TCRdb called clonotypes with MiXCR, one entry per CDR3 protein. The sample comprises about 730,000 distinct CDR3 sequences, over 20% of which are singletons, and 4% to 4.5% rests with the top ten. The sample was also reused in another study, on T cells expressing NK-cell markers.

Sample: PBMCs. The receptors come from a woman under 30 in good health.

The gene calls are TRBV10-1 and TRBJ2-3; 11 bases are shared with TRBD2. J was trimmed by 3 bases and V by 5 bases; bases with no gene match: 4. Germline-derived CDR1 and CDR2 are WNHNN and SYGVQD (reference sequence). The CDR3 covers 15 residues. The CDR3 region has the DNA TGCGCCAGCAGTATAGCGGGGGGGATGACAGATACGCAGTATTTT. It specifies CASSIAGGMTDTQYF.

The chain combines TRBV5-1 with TRBJ2-1; 8 bases fit TRBD1. This CDR3 has 14 residues. Germline V lookup: CDR1 SGHRS, CDR2 YFSETQ. J was trimmed by 4 bases and V by 4 bases; bases with no gene match: 4. The CDR3 spells CASSGGQGYNEQFF. CDR3 DNA sequence: TGCGCCAGCAGCGGAGGACAGGGATACAATGAGCAGTTCTTC.

The CDR3 coding sequence is TGTGCCAGCAGTTTTTGGGGGACACCGAACACCGGGGAGCTGTTTTTT. The encoded protein is CASSFWGTPNTGELFF. J is TRBJ2-2 and V is TRBV6-5, with D perhaps TRBD1 (6 bases). With 4 bases removed from V and 0 bases from J, the gap between germline ends came to 12 bases. CDR1 and CDR2 from the germline V gene are MNHEY and SVGAGI. The CDR3 contains 16 residues.

This clonotype was counted many times. This chain uses TRBV20-1 with TRBJ2-5, with 7 bases identical to TRBD1. V dropped 7 bases and J dropped 1; count of bases not matched to a gene: 6. CDR1 DFQATT and CDR2 SNEGSKA come from the germline V gene (reference sequence). The CDR3 is 13 residues long. CDR3 in amino acids: CSGGQTLQETQYF. The CDR3 nucleotides are TGCAGTGGGGGACAGACGCTCCAAGAGACCCAGTACTTC.

The gene calls are TRBV7-9 and TRBJ2-5; D not resolved. CDR1 and CDR2 (germline): SEHNR, FQNEAQ (reference sequence). Trimming took 1 base from V and 3 from J, leaving 12 bases between them. There are 15 residues in the CDR3. The CDR3 DNA is TGTGCCAGCAGCTTAGGTTTCCATGGGAAAGAGACCCAGTACTTC. It yields the protein CASSLGFHGKETQYF.

This clonotype appeared a few times. The chain couples TRBV20-1 to TRBJ2-1, with TRBD2 matching over 14 bases. CDR3 length: 13 amino acids. Per the germline V gene, CDR1 is DFQATT and CDR2 is SNEGSKA (reference sequence). With 6 bases clipped from V and 9 bases from J, the junction kept 4 bases outside the gene matches. DNA of the CDR3: TGCAGTGCCAAGGGACTAGCGGGAGTTGAGCAGTTCTTC. It codes for CSAKGLAGVEQFF.

This clonotype was detected ten times or more. The chain couples TRBV6-1 to TRBJ1-5; TRBD1 agrees at 8 bases. The CDR3 runs 15 residues. Germline CDR1 is MNHNS and CDR2 is SASEGT. After removal of 6 bases from V and 0 bases from J, the junction contained 4 bases not matched to a gene. The CDR3 region is CASRETGVSNQPQHF. CDR3 DNA sequence: TGTGCCAGCAGGGAGACAGGGGTTAGCAATCAGCCCCAGCATTTT.

This chain uses TRBV18 with TRBJ1-1, with 7 positions matching TRBD1. The CDR3 sequence is 16 residues long. Trimming removed 0 bases from V and 1 base from J; junction bases left unmatched: 5. Germline lookup yields CDR1 KGHSH and CDR2 LQKENI. For the CDR3, the DNA is TGTGCCAGCTCACCACCGTCACGACAGGGGAACACTGAAGCTTTCTTT. Protein sequence: CASSPPSRQGNTEAFF.

This clonotype was counted ten times or more. V gene TRBV20-1 combines with J gene TRBJ2-7; D gene uncertain. Germline V gene sequence: CDR1 DFQATT, CDR2 SNEGSKA (reference sequence). The CDR3 is made up of 11 amino acids. Deletions cut 5 bases from V and 6 bases from J, with 11 bases between. The DNA of the CDR3 is TGCAGTGCTGTCGGAGAGGCCGAGCAGTACTTC. Its protein is CSAVGEAEQYF.

This clonotype was counted a few times. The chain joins TRBV27 to TRBJ2-7, with D perhaps matching TRBD1 or TRBD2 (5 bases each). Per the germline V gene, CDR1 is MNHEY and CDR2 is SMNVEV (reference sequence). This CDR3 is built from 14 residues. V lost 3 bases and J lost 3, with 12 bases in between. The CDR3 DNA reads TGTGCCAGCAGTTTTGGGGGAAACAGCTACGAGCAGTACTTC. Translated, it gives CASSFGGNSYEQYF.

This clonotype was detected only a few times. The V and J genes are TRBV10-3 and TRBJ1-2, with 7 bases lining up with TRBD1. The CDR3 is 15 residues long. The germline V gene has CDR1 ENHRY and CDR2 SYGVKD. V gave up 0 bases and J gave up 2 bases; unmatched junction bases: 3. CDR3 sequence (DNA): TGTGCCATCAGTGAGTCGGGACAGCGCAACTATGGCTACACCTTC. Translation gives CAISESGQRNYGYTF.

The table lists this clonotype with a few counts. This sequence joins TRBV27 and TRBJ2-7; 10 nucleotides match TRBD1. Germline V gene data show CDR1 as MNHEY and CDR2 as SMNVEV (reference sequence). This CDR3 has 16 residues. V trimming: 6 bases; J trimming: 1 base; junction bases outside the gene matches: 9. The CDR3 nucleotides read TGTGCCAGCAGGGAGACAGGGGGCGTTAAGTCCTACGAGCAGTACTTC. Amino acids: CASRETGGVKSYEQYF.

This clonotype was counted ten times or more. CDR3 DNA sequence: TGTGCCAGCAGTTACCGAATTGGGGCACGCCAAAGGTTGGAGACCCAGTACTTC. Its translation: CASSYRIGARQRLETQYF. V and J are TRBV6-5 and TRBJ2-5, with D perhaps matching TRBD1 (5 bases). The CDR3 sequence is 18 residues long. Trimming left V 2 bases short and J 5 bases short, with 24 bases between. The germline gives CDR1 MNHEY, CDR2 SVGAGI.

This clonotype was seen at least ten times. The gene calls are TRBV3-1 and TRBJ1-5; D ambiguous. The CDR3 totals 12 residues. The germline V gene has CDR1 LGHDT and CDR2 YNNKEL (reference sequence). The ends were cut back, 1 base at V and 2 bases at J, with 0 bases in the middle. CDR3 in amino acids: CASSQGNQPQHF. The CDR3 DNA reads TGTGCCAGCAGCCAAGGCAATCAGCCCCAGCATTTT. The full variable domain, completed using reference TRBV3-1 and TRBJ1-5, is DTAVSQTPKYLVTQMGNDKSIKCEQNLGHDTMYWYKQDSKKFLKIMFSYNNKELIINETVPNRFSPKSPDKAHLNLHINSLELGDSAVYFCASSQGNQPQHFGDGTRLSIL.

The chain combines TRBV9 with TRBJ2-5; 8 bases line up with TRBD2. This CDR3 spans 15 amino acids. V lost 3 bases, J lost 0 bases, and 4 bases stayed unmatched. The germline gives CDR1 SGDLS, CDR2 YYNGEE. The CDR3 nucleotides are TGTGCCAGCAGCGATTTAGCGGGGTACCAAGAGACCCAGTACTTC. Residues: CASSDLAGYQETQYF.

This clonotype has more than one count but fewer than ten. At one end, the junction sequence differs from germline, possibly due to a read error. The chain has TRBV15 and TRBJ2-7; TRBD1 agrees at 7 bases. This CDR3 comprises 16 residues. Germline CDR1 LNHNV, CDR2 YYDKDF (reference sequence). The CDR3 protein is CATSSVQTGNSHEQYF. CDR3 nucleotide sequence: TGTGCCACCAGCTCAGTCCAGACAGGGAACTCCCACGAGCAGTACTTC.

This clonotype was recorded only once. The J gene is TRBJ2-1, the V gene TRBV9, with D uncertain. The germline CDR1 and CDR2 sequences are SGDLS and YYNGEE. CDR3 length equals 10 residues. V was clipped by 4 bases and J by 14 bases, with 10 bases between them. CDR3 in amino acids: CASSPQIEFF. CDR3 DNA: TGTGCCAGCAGCCCGCAAATTGAGTTCTTC.

In its sample, this clonotype was seen many times. The rearrangement joins TRBV12-3 or TRBV12-4 to TRBJ1-5; D gene unclear. The CDR3 has 13 residues. V was cut by 3 bases and J by 0 bases, with 3 bases left in between. CDR3 region: CASSFGSNQPQHF. The CDR3 DNA reads TGTGCCAGCAGTTTTGGTAGCAATCAGCCCCAGCATTTT.

There are a few counts of this clonotype. This chain links TRBV7-8 with TRBJ2-7; D remains unclear. This CDR3 is 14 amino acids long. Germline CDR1 is SGHVS and CDR2 is FQNEAQ. The V end lost 6 bases, the J end lost 0 bases, and 12 bases lay between the germline ends. CDR3: CASRPATASYEQYF. CDR3 bases: TGTGCCAGCAGACCAGCGACGGCCTCCTACGAGCAGTACTTC.